The 24 T cell receptor beta chains below come from one sample, sequenced in a study of blood T cell repertoires in COVID-19. Assay: immunoSEQ multiplex PCR; the TCRdb copy retains only in-frame clones and omits some. The profile shows some 300,000 clones, nearly 90% of them singletons. The material sequenced was peripheral blood. All receptors come from a woman aged 40 to 49 with COVID-19, enrolled during active disease.

The rearrangement uses TRBV19 and TRBJ1-3; 7 bases align to TRBD1. Trimming at V came to 3 bases and at J to 2 bases, leaving 7 bases not matched to a gene. The V gene's germline CDR1 is LNHDA and CDR2 SQIVND (reference sequence). CDR3 length equals 16 residues. The CDR3 nucleotides are TGTGCCAGTAGTATGGGGAACAGGGGCCCTGGAAACACCATATATTTT. This gives the protein CASSMGNRGPGNTIYF.

The chain joins TRBV4-3 to TRBJ2-1; D possibly corresponds to TRBD2 (6 bases). Germline assignment: CDR1 LGHNA and CDR2 YSLEER. Trimming shortened V by 1 base and J by 8 bases, and 15 bases separated the two germline ends. The CDR3 has 15 residues. CDR3 in amino acids: CASSQVDGSRDEQFF. CDR3 coding DNA: TGCGCCAGCAGCCAAGTAGACGGGAGTAGGGATGAGCAGTTCTTC.

This clone was counted between two and nine times. The chain combines TRBV18 with TRBJ1-2, with D perhaps TRBD1 (6 bases). This CDR3 contains 14 residues. Germline-derived CDR1 and CDR2 are KGHSH and LQKENI. The V end was cut by 5 bases, the J end by 7 bases, with 17 bases between. CDR3 sequence (DNA): TGTGCCAGCTCAACCAGGGGAACTGAAACTGGCTACACCTTC. Its protein product is CASSTRGTETGYTF.

This chain connects TRBV5-8 to TRBJ2-5, with a possible D match to TRBD2 (5 bases). CDR3 length: 14 amino acids. Germline CDR1 reads SGHTS; CDR2 reads YDEGEE. V lost 2 bases to trimming and J lost 5 bases, with 13 bases between them. The CDR3 DNA reads TGTGCCAGCAGCTTTGTGAGGGTAGTGGAGACCCAGTACTTC. Amino acid sequence: CASSFVRVVETQYF.

The chain joins TRBV5-5 to TRBJ1-6; 9 nucleotides agree with TRBD1. Germline CDR1 and CDR2: SGHKS and YYEKEE (reference sequence). After removal of 4 bases from V and 7 bases from J, the junction contained 0 bases not matched to a gene. The CDR3 totals 13 residues. CDR3 nucleotides: TGTGCCAGCAGCGGACAGGGGAATTCACCCCTCCACTTT. Protein product: CASSGQGNSPLHF.

This sequence joins TRBV27 and TRBJ1-6; possible D gene TRBD1, 5 bases. With 4 bases removed from V and 6 bases from J, the gap between germline ends came to 13 bases. Germline CDR1 is MNHEY and CDR2 is SMNVEV (reference sequence). CDR3 size: 15 residues. CDR3 amino acids: CASSSWGGSNSPLHF. DNA for the CDR3: TGTGCCAGCAGTTCCTGGGGCGGTTCTAATTCACCCCTCCACTTT.

On this clone itself: At one boundary the junction diverges from the germline segment, which might be a read error. CDR3 sequence reads: CASSQGQGPPLHF. The DNA of the CDR3 is TGCGCCAGCAGTCAAGGACAGGGACCACCCCTCCACTTT. The chain carries TRBV4-3 and TRBJ1-6; 8 nucleotides match TRBD1. Germline assignment: CDR1 LGHNA and CDR2 YSLEER. This CDR3 spans 13 amino acids.

The chain recombines TRBV29-1 with TRBJ2-1; D ambiguous. CDR1 is SQVTM, CDR2 ANQGSEA, per germline. With 6 bases removed from V and 9 bases from J, the gap between germline ends came to 24 bases. This CDR3 has 15 amino acids. The CDR3 here is CSVAQTVSGFGEQFF. Written as DNA, the CDR3 is TGCAGCGTCGCCCAAACAGTCTCTGGGTTCGGTGAGCAGTTCTTC.

This clone was seen a single time. The chain has TRBV11-3 and TRBJ2-3, with 8 bases matching TRBD1. This CDR3 is 15 amino acids long. J lost 2 bases, V lost 3 bases, and 4 bases had no gene match. The germline V gene has CDR1 SGHNT and CDR2 YENEEA. This CDR3 reads CASSFGQGNTDTQYF. CDR3 nucleotides: TGTGCCAGCAGCTTCGGACAGGGAAACACAGATACGCAGTATTTT.

The rearrangement links TRBV28 to TRBJ2-5, with 9 bases identical to TRBD2. From germline, CDR1 is MDHEN and CDR2 SYDVKM. The CDR3 extends over 14 amino acids. The ends lost 9 bases at V and 5 bases at J; junction bases unmatched: 10. CDR3 coding DNA: TGTGCCAGGGTGATAGCGGGAGCGAGTGAGACCCAGTACTTC. Translation gives CARVIAGASETQYF.

This clone appeared a single time. The chain couples TRBV5-1 to TRBJ2-1; TRBD1 aligns across 7 bases. This CDR3 has 14 residues. V gave up 0 bases and J gave up 10 bases; unmatched junction bases: 7. The germline V gene has CDR1 SGHRS and CDR2 YFSETQ. CDR3 DNA: TGCGCCAGCAGCTTGGAGAATGACAGGGTCGAGCAGTTCTTC. This gives the protein CASSLENDRVEQFF.

This chain uses TRBV6-5 with TRBJ2-2; 8 bases match TRBD2. The CDR3 consists of 16 residues. Trimming took 4 bases from V and 3 from J; bases not matched to a gene: 7. The V gene's germline CDR1 is MNHEY and CDR2 SVGAGI. CDR3 sequence: CASSSGTSWDTGELFF. The CDR3 DNA follows: TGTGCCAGCAGTTCGGGGACTAGTTGGGACACCGGGGAGCTGTTTTTT.

This clone has a single count. This chain links TRBV5-1 with TRBJ1-2, with TRBD1 as a possible D gene (5 bases). Germline CDR1 and CDR2: SGHRS and YFSETQ. This CDR3 region has 15 residues. Trimming stripped 0 bases from V and 8 bases from J, with 17 bases between. The CDR3 nucleotides are TGCGCCAGCAGCTTGGATCCGGCTGCCGGGGGGGGCTACACCTTC. Amino acids: CASSLDPAAGGGYTF. Filled out from reference TRBV5-1 and TRBJ1-2, the complete variable domain reads KAGVTQTPRYLIKTRGQQVTLSCSPISGHRSVSWYQQTPGQGLQFLFEYFSETQRNKGNFPGRFSGRQFSNSRSEMNVSTLELGDSALYLCASSLDPAAGGGYTFGSGTRLTVV.

This clone was picked up a small number of times. This sequence joins TRBV27 and TRBJ2-7; a weak D match, TRBD1 (6 bases). The CDR3 spans 16 residues. Germline CDR1 is MNHEY and CDR2 is SMNVEV (reference sequence). The V gene lost 6 bases and the J gene lost 0 bases, with 18 bases spanning the gap. DNA of the CDR3: TGTGCCAGCAGGGGGGCCAAAGTGGTTATCTCCTACGAGCAGTACTTC. It is translated as CASRGAKVVISYEQYF.

The chain links TRBV12-5 to TRBJ1-1; a weak D match, TRBD1 (6 bases). Looked up from germline, CDR1 is LGHNT and CDR2 is FRNRAP. Trimming left V 4 bases short and J 4 bases short, with 10 bases between. This CDR3 region has 13 residues. The CDR3 spells CASGWGGPTEAFF. As DNA, the CDR3 is TGTGCTAGTGGTTGGGGGGGGCCCACTGAAGCTTTCTTT.

V gene TRBV6-5 combines with J gene TRBJ1-1, with 8 bases lining up with TRBD1. The CDR3 runs to 15 residues. The V segment lost 7 bases and the J segment 3 bases; nucleotides outside the gene matches: 10. Germline V gives CDR1 MNHEY, CDR2 SVGAGI. CDR3: CASTLSRGPDTEAFF. The CDR3 DNA is TGTGCCAGCACCCTTAGCAGGGGGCCGGACACTGAAGCTTTCTTT.

The chain links TRBV9 to TRBJ2-3, with D maybe TRBD2 (5 bases). Germline V gene data show CDR1 as SGDLS and CDR2 as YYNGEE. CDR3 length: 16 amino acids. Trimming took off 1 base at V and 4 bases at J, with 16 bases between the two ends. CDR3 sequence: CASSVREGGSADTQYF. The DNA of the CDR3 is TGTGCCAGCAGCGTACGTGAGGGCGGAAGCGCAGATACGCAGTATTTT.

The V call is TRBV5-1, the J call TRBJ2-5; 12 bases map to TRBD1. V gave up 3 bases and J gave up 6 bases; unmatched junction bases: 9. The CDR3 runs 16 residues. The V gene's germline CDR1 is SGHRS and CDR2 YFSETQ. The CDR3: CASSWDRDRGPQTQYF. The CDR3 region has the DNA TGCGCCAGCAGCTGGGACCGGGACAGGGGGCCGCAGACCCAGTACTTC.

V is TRBV30 and J is TRBJ1-2; a weak D match, TRBD1 (5 bases). Trimming left V 1 base short and J 8 bases short, with 17 bases between. The germline gives CDR1 GTSNPN, CDR2 SVGIG (reference sequence). This CDR3 is 14 amino acids long. The CDR3 region has the DNA TGTGCCTGGAGTGGGACTACGCATAACAGGGGCTACACCTTC. It encodes CAWSGTTHNRGYTF.

V is TRBV10-3 and J is TRBJ1-1, with TRBD1 matching 12 bases. Trimming cost V 10 bases and J 1 base; bases outside gene matches: 7. Germline V gives CDR1 ENHRY, CDR2 SYGVKD. The CDR3 covers 15 residues. CDR3 in amino acids: CATGTGGTENTEAFF. In nucleotides, the CDR3 is TGTGCCACAGGGACAGGGGGCACGGAGAACACTGAAGCTTTCTTT.

The genes are TRBV5-1 and TRBJ1-1; D possibly corresponds to TRBD1 (5 bases). The CDR3 contains 16 residues. The V end lost 0 bases, the J end lost 3 bases, and 15 bases lay between the germline ends. CDR1 and CDR2 (germline): SGHRS, YFSETQ. Here the CDR3 DNA reads TGCGCCAGCAGCTTGGGGAAGGGGCCGGGTGACACTGAAGCTTTCTTT. Protein sequence: CASSLGKGPGDTEAFF. Together with reference TRBV5-1 and TRBJ1-1, the CDR3 gives the full variable domain: KAGVTQTPRYLIKTRGQQVTLSCSPISGHRSVSWYQQTPGQGLQFLFEYFSETQRNKGNFPGRFSGRQFSNSRSEMNVSTLELGDSALYLCASSLGKGPGDTEAFFGQGTRLTVV.

This clone was recorded once. The chain joins TRBV19 to TRBJ2-2; the match to TRBD2 covers 8 bases. Germline V CDR1 and CDR2: LNHDA, SQIVND (reference sequence). Trimming cost V 5 bases and J 2 bases; bases outside gene matches: 4. The CDR3 consists of 15 residues. CDR3: CASSPSGPNTGELFF. For the CDR3, the DNA is TGTGCCAGTAGTCCTAGCGGGCCTAACACCGGGGAGCTGTTTTTT.

Notes on this clone: Compared with germline, one end of the junction differs, possibly owing to a read error. This chain joins TRBV19 and TRBJ2-7; 7 positions match TRBD2. The CDR3 runs to 13 residues. The V gene's germline CDR1 is LNHDA and CDR2 SQIVND (reference sequence). The CDR3 is CASSIVVLAAPVF. The DNA for the CDR3 is TGTGCCAGTAGTATCGTTGTCCTAGCGGCCCCAGTCTTC.

The chain carries TRBV4-3 and TRBJ1-2; 7 bases map to TRBD1. The germline V gene encodes CDR1 LGHNA and CDR2 YSLEER. The CDR3 length is 16 residues. The V segment lost 1 base and the J segment 3 bases; nucleotides outside the gene matches: 8. The CDR3 reads CASSQGVVGQHYGYTF. The CDR3 DNA sequence: TGCGCCAGCAGCCAAGGGGTCGTGGGACAGCACTATGGCTACACCTTC.